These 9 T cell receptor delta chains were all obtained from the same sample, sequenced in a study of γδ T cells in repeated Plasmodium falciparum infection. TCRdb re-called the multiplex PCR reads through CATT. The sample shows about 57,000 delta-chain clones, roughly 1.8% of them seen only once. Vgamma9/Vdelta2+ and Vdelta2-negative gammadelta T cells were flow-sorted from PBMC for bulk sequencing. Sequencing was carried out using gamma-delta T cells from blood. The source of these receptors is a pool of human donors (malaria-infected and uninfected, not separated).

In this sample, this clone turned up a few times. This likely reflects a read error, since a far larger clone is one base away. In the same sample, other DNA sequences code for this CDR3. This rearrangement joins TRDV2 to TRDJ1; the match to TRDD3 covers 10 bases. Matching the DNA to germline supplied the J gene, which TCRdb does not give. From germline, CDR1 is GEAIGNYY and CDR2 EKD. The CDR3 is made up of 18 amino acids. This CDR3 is CACDTVTAGGYGTDKLIF. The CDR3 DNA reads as TGCGCCTGTGACACCGTTACGGCTGGGGGATATGGAACCGATAAACTCATCTTT.

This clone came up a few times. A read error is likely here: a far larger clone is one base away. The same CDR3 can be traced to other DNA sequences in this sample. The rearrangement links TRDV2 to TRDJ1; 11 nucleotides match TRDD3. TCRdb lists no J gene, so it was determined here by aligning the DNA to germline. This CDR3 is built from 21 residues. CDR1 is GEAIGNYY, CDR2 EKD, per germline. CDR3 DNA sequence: TGTGCCTGTGACACCGTTGTACTGGGGGATAAGCCCCTTTACTACACCGACAAACTCATCTTT. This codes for CACDTVVLGDKPLYYTDKLIF.

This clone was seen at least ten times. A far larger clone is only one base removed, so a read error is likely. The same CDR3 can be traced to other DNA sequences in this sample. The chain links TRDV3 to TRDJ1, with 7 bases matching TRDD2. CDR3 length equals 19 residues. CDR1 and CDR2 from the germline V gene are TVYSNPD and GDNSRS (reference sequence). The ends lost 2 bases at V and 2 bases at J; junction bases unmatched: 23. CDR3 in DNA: TGTGCCTTTTCCGTCTACCATTTCCTACGTGGCTGGGAAACCGATAAACTCATCTTT. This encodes CAFSVYHFLRGWETDKLIF.

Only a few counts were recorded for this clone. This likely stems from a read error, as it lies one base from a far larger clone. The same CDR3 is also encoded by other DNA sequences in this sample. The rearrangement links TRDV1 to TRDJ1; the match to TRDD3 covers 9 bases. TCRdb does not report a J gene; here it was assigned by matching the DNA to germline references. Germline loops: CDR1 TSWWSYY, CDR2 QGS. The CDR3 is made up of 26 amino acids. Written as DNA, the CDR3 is TGTGCTCTTGGGGAAACGATCCTAAAGCCGCGACCGGGAGACTGGGGGACCCTGAGGTACACCGACAAACTCATCTTT. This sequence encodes CALGETILKPRPGDWGTLRYTDKLIF.

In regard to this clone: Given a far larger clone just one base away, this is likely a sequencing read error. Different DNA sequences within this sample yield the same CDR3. CDR3 nucleotides: TGTGCTCTTGGGGACCGGGGGCGACCTTGGAGCATACTGGGGGATACATCCACCGATAAACTCATCTTT. Translating gives CALGDRGRPWSILGDTSTDKLIF. The chain links TRDV1 to TRDJ1; 12 positions agree with TRDD3. Trimming took 3 bases from V and 1 from J; bases not matched to a gene: 24. The CDR3 extends over 23 amino acids. Per the germline V gene, CDR1 is TSWWSYY and CDR2 is QGS.

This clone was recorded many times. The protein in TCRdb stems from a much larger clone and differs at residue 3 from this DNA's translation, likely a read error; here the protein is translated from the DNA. CDR3 DNA sequence: TGTGCCCGTGACACGGTACAAAAACGTAAGGAAGAAAACACCGATAAACTCATCTTT. Its translation: CARDTVQKRKEENTDKLIF. The chain joins TRDV2 to TRDJ1; the D is unclear. The CDR3 contains 19 residues. The V gene's germline CDR1 is GEAIGNYY and CDR2 EKD.

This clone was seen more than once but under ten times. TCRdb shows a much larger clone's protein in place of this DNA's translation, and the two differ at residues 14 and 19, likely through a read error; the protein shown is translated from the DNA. This CDR3 is CALGEGPYWGPRTPLTAQRFF. CDR3 sequence (DNA): TGTGCTCTTGGGGAAGGTCCCTACTGGGGGCCCCGCACCCCCTTGACAGCACAACGCTTCTTT. V and J are TRDV1 and TRDJ2; 8 bases agree with TRDD3. Per germline, CDR1 TSWWSYY and CDR2 QGS. The CDR3 loop spans 21 amino acids.

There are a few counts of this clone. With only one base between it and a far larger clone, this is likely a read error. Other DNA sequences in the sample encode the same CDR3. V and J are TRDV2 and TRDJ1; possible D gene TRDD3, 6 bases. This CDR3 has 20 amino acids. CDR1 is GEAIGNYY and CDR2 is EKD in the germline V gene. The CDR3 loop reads CACDTVRLTWGSPYTDKLIF. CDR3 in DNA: TGTGCCTGTGACACCGTAAGGCTTACTTGGGGATCCCCCTACACCGACAAACTCATCTTT.

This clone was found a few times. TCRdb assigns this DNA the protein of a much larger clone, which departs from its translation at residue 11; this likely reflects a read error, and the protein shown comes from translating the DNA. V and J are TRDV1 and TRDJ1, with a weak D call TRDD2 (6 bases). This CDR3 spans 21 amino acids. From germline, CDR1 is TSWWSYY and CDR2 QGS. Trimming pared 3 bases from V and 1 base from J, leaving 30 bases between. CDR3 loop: CALGDPLPTLRGVLLTDKLIF. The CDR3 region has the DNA TGTGCTCTTGGGGACCCCCTTCCAACATTACGGGGGGTTTTACTCACCGATAAACTCATCTTT.